Presented here are 29 T cell receptor beta chains from one specimen sequenced in a study of shared clonotypes between healthy human individuals (dated by TCRdb to the early 2020s). The library was obtained by the immunoSEQ multiplex PCR assay. Here the immuneACCESS table is served through TCRdb, limited to in-frame sequences with V and J called. Missing clones are a known gap in these copies; in checked studies unresolved V genes cover under half, and the rest lacks a known reason. For this sample there are 1.5 million to 2.5 million clones; about 95% appear just once. Of the sample, more than 0.9% is held by the ten largest clones. CD8 naive samples were obtained by positive selection for CCR7 among CD45RO-negative cells, yielding a CD45RA+CCR7+ population from which TemRA cells were excluded. The sample consisted of naive CD8+ T cells sorted from blood. The sample's cell subset or site label, decoded: CD45RA+CCR7+. Receptors were obtained from a man younger than 35 in good health.

As regards this clone: Distinct nucleotide sequences in the sample also encode this CDR3. V gene TRBV27 combines with J gene TRBJ2-7; TRBD1 or TRBD2 may be the D gene (5 bases each). The CDR3 loop spans 14 amino acids. V shed 0 bases and J shed 4 bases, with 10 bases lying between them. Germline CDR1 is MNHEY and CDR2 is SMNVEV (reference sequence). For the CDR3, the DNA is TGTGCCAGCAGTTTATCGGGGACCGTGTACGAGCAGTACTTC. Translation: CASSLSGTVYEQYF.

The CDR3 region has the DNA TGCGCCAGCAGTGAGTTGGGACAAGGGGGACTCTCGAACACTGAAGCTTTCTTT. It specifies CASSELGQGGLSNTEAFF. V is TRBV10-2 and J is TRBJ1-1, with D possibly TRBD1 on 6 matching bases. V gave up 1 base and J gave up 1 base, with 19 bases separating them. The CDR3 length is 18 residues. From germline, CDR1 is WSHSY and CDR2 SAAADI.

V usage is TRBV2 and J usage is TRBJ1-4; possibly TRBD1 for D (6 bases). The V end was cut by 3 bases, the J end by 7 bases, with 15 bases between. The CDR3 is 15 amino acids. The V gene's germline CDR1 is SNHLY and CDR2 FYNNEI. CDR3 residues: CASSEQTGLGEKLFF. The DNA for the CDR3 is TGTGCCAGCAGTGAGCAGACAGGCTTGGGTGAAAAACTGTTTTTT.

This sequence joins TRBV11-1 and TRBJ2-1; the D gene is possibly TRBD1 (5 bases). Germline loops: CDR1 SGHAT, CDR2 FQDESV (reference sequence). The CDR3 sequence is 13 residues long. Trimming removed 3 bases from V and 7 bases from J, with 10 bases in between. CDR3 sequence reads: CASSLVGANEQFF. The CDR3 DNA follows: TGTGCCAGCAGCTTGGTAGGGGCGAATGAGCAGTTCTTC.

V and J are TRBV4-1 and TRBJ1-1, with D possibly matching TRBD1 (5 bases). V was pared by 4 bases and J by 1 base, with 10 bases between. The CDR3 has 14 amino acids. Germline V gene data show CDR1 as MGHRA and CDR2 as YSYEKL. The CDR3 loop is CASSLTQGNTEAFF. DNA for the CDR3: TGCGCCAGCAGCCTTACTCAGGGGAACACTGAAGCTTTCTTT.

V is TRBV7-9 and J is TRBJ2-1; perhaps TRBD2 as D (5 bases). The CDR3 length is 16 residues. The germline V and J ends were trimmed by 1 base and 5 bases, with 15 bases remaining between them. The germline CDR1 and CDR2 sequences are SEHNR and FQNEAQ (reference sequence). The CDR3 loop is CASSLVGGGPNNEQFF. CDR3 coding DNA: TGTGCCAGCAGCTTAGTAGGTGGCGGGCCTAACAATGAGCAGTTCTTC.

The genes are TRBV9 and TRBJ2-5, with 7 bases aligning to TRBD2. Trimming cost V 4 bases and J 2 bases; bases outside gene matches: 5. The CDR3 is 14 residues long. From germline, CDR1 is SGDLS and CDR2 YYNGEE. The CDR3 DNA follows: TGTGCCAGCAGCAAAGCGGGGAATCAAGAGACCCAGTACTTC. This sequence encodes CASSKAGNQETQYF.

The gene calls are TRBV14 and TRBJ1-1, with a weak D call TRBD1 (5 bases). Between the trimmed V and J ends, which lost 1 base and 1 base, there was a span of 7 bases. CDR1 and CDR2 (germline): SGHDN, FVKESK. This CDR3 has 14 amino acids. DNA of the CDR3: TGTGCCAGCAGCCAAGCAGGGACGAACACTGAAGCTTTCTTT. Amino acids: CASSQAGTNTEAFF.

J is TRBJ1-1 and V is TRBV6-1; the D gene is possibly TRBD1 (6 bases). Per the germline V gene, CDR1 is MNHNS and CDR2 is SASEGT. The CDR3 consists of 16 residues. V dropped 2 bases and J dropped 1 base, with 14 bases sitting between them. Here the CDR3 reads CASSERSRGPNTEAFF. The CDR3 bases are TGTGCCAGCAGTGAACGAAGCAGGGGCCCGAACACTGAAGCTTTCTTT.

The chain has TRBV4-3 and TRBJ2-1; D is undetermined. The CDR3 runs to 15 residues. CDR1 LGHNA and CDR2 YSLEER come from the germline V gene. Between the trimmed V and J ends, which lost 0 bases and 0 bases, there was a span of 6 bases. The CDR3 DNA sequence: TGCGCCAGCAGCCAAGATCTAGACTCCTACAATGAGCAGTTCTTC. Protein product: CASSQDLDSYNEQFF.

This chain connects TRBV21-1 to TRBJ2-7. TRBV21-1 is deemed a pseudogene. CDR3 length: 16 amino acids. The CDR3 sequence: CASRGMVVADPYEQYF. The CDR3 DNA reads as TGTGCCAGCAGAGGGATGGTGGTTGCGGACCCCTACGAGCAGTACTTC.

This clone is a singleton in its sample. The J gene is TRBJ2-6, the V gene TRBV4-3, with TRBD1 as a possible D gene (6 bases). The CDR3 length is 15 residues. V dropped 4 bases and J dropped 1 base, with 8 bases sitting between them. The germline V gene encodes CDR1 LGHNA and CDR2 YSLEER. CDR3 in DNA: TGCGCCAGCAGCCTCGGGACATCTGGGGCCAACGTCCTGACTTTC. Amino acids: CASSLGTSGANVLTF.

The chain uses TRBV4-1 and TRBJ2-7, with D maybe TRBD2 (6 bases). Trimming removed 1 base at V and 5 bases at J, with 12 bases between. This CDR3 is 14 amino acids long. The germline V gene encodes CDR1 MGHRA and CDR2 YSYEKL. The CDR3 here is CASSQGWGDHEQYF. CDR3 bases: TGCGCCAGCAGCCAAGGCTGGGGGGACCACGAGCAGTACTTC.

The chain joins TRBV6-1 to TRBJ2-1; 10 bases fit TRBD2. Germline CDR1 MNHNS, CDR2 SASEGT. The CDR3 runs 15 residues. Losses at the gene ends were 7 bases for V and 2 bases for J; bases not matched to a gene: 5. The CDR3 region is CASTPLAGAYNEQFF. The CDR3 bases are TGTGCCAGCACCCCCCTAGCGGGAGCCTACAATGAGCAGTTCTTC.

As regards this clone: The sample holds other DNA sequences that translate to the same CDR3. This chain links TRBV27 with TRBJ2-7; D may be TRBD2 (6 bases). CDR3 length equals 11 residues. From germline, CDR1 is MNHEY and CDR2 SMNVEV (reference sequence). V was trimmed by 7 bases and J by 5 bases, leaving 9 bases between them. Here the CDR3 DNA reads TGTGCCAGCACCTCGGGAGACGAGCAGTACTTC. Translated, it gives CASTSGDEQYF.

The genes are TRBV5-6 and TRBJ1-2; 7 positions match TRBD1. J was trimmed by 3 bases and V by 4 bases; bases with no gene match: 6. Germline CDR1 reads SGHDT; CDR2 reads YYEEEE. The CDR3 extends over 14 amino acids. The CDR3 DNA follows: TGTGCCAGCAGCACTGAAACAGGGGACTATGGCTACACCTTC. Protein product: CASSTETGDYGYTF.

The rearrangement joins TRBV11-2 to TRBJ1-3; D not resolved. CDR1 is SGHAT and CDR2 is FQNNGV in the germline V gene. V lost 7 bases and J lost 3, with 1 base in between. The CDR3 totals 10 residues. CDR3 loop: CASNGNTIYF. CDR3 DNA sequence: TGTGCCAGCAATGGAAACACCATATATTTT.

The chain uses TRBV4-1 and TRBJ1-2; D gene unclear. The CDR3 covers 14 residues. V lost 1 base to trimming and J lost 7 bases, with 13 bases between them. Germline assignment: CDR1 MGHRA and CDR2 YSYEKL. The CDR3 bases are TGCGCCAGCAGCCAAGGTAACGAGGAAGGTGGCTACACCTTC. Translating it yields CASSQGNEEGGYTF.

A few counts support this clone. The chain carries TRBV27 and TRBJ2-1; 11 bases are shared with TRBD2. CDR3 length equals 15 residues. Germline CDR1 MNHEY, CDR2 SMNVEV (reference sequence). The V gene end was trimmed by 5 bases and the J gene end by 8 bases; junction bases not matched to a gene: 8. The CDR3 coding sequence is TGTGCCAGCAGTCCGATTAGCGGGGGGGCCGATGAGCAGTTCTTC. This gives the protein CASSPISGGADEQFF.

V is TRBV4-1 and J is TRBJ1-4; the D gene is possibly TRBD1 (5 bases). Per the germline V gene, CDR1 is MGHRA and CDR2 is YSYEKL. The CDR3 totals 14 residues. V was shortened by 5 bases and J by 8 bases, with 15 bases between the two germline ends. CDR3: CASSRGGRDEKLFF. As DNA, the CDR3 is TGCGCCAGCAGCAGAGGTGGCAGGGACGAAAAACTGTTTTTT.

The chain couples TRBV28 to TRBJ1-1, with unresolved D. Trimming took off 4 bases at V and 1 base at J, with 10 bases between the two ends. Germline values: CDR1 MDHEN, CDR2 SYDVKM. This CDR3 region has 14 residues. This CDR3 reads CASSWTGSNTEAFF. The CDR3 DNA reads TGTGCCAGCAGTTGGACGGGGTCGAACACTGAAGCTTTCTTT.

The rearrangement uses TRBV19 and TRBJ2-5; D not resolved. This CDR3 region has 13 residues. Germline CDR1 and CDR2: LNHDA and SQIVND (reference sequence). The germline V and J ends were trimmed by 1 base and 5 bases, with 8 bases remaining between them. The CDR3 DNA reads TGTGCCAGTAGTATAGGTGGTTCGGAGACCCAGTACTTC. This sequence encodes CASSIGGSETQYF.

This clone was counted a single time. CDR3 coding DNA: TGTGCCAGCAGCGTAGTCTCGAGAGGGGGTTGCTTCTCACCCTGTTACGAGCAGTACTTC. Its protein is CASSVVSRGGCFSPCYEQYF. The V call is TRBV9, the J call TRBJ2-7; tentative D call: TRBD1 (6 bases). Trimming took off 0 bases at V and 4 bases at J, with 29 bases between the two ends. Germline CDR1 is SGDLS and CDR2 is YYNGEE. This CDR3 is built from 20 residues.

The chain recombines TRBV7-9 with TRBJ1-5; 8 nucleotides agree with TRBD1. CDR1 and CDR2 (germline): SEHNR, FQNEAQ (reference sequence). The ends lost 5 bases at V and 11 bases at J; junction bases unmatched: 8. This CDR3 is 13 amino acids long. The CDR3 loop reads CASSATTGDAQHF. CDR3 sequence (DNA): TGTGCCAGCAGCGCTACGACAGGGGATGCCCAGCATTTT.

The chain recombines TRBV10-2 with TRBJ1-1, with TRBD1 matching over 7 bases. Germline V gene lookup returns CDR1 WSHSY and CDR2 SAAADI. The ends lost 4 bases at V and 3 bases at J; junction bases unmatched: 5. The CDR3 sequence is 14 residues long. The CDR3 DNA sequence: TGCGCCAGCAGTGGACAGGGTTGGGACACTGAAGCTTTCTTT. This codes for CASSGQGWDTEAFF.

The chain has TRBV10-2 and TRBJ1-5, with D uncertain. The V end was cut by 2 bases, the J end by 8 bases, with 16 bases between. The CDR3 sequence is 15 residues long. Germline loops: CDR1 WSHSY, CDR2 SAAADI. The CDR3 spells CASSEGKNLWEPQHF. In nucleotides, the CDR3 is TGCGCCAGCAGTGAGGGTAAGAACCTCTGGGAGCCCCAGCATTTT.

Comment on this clone: A read error may be the cause here, since a much bigger clone is one base away. Other DNA sequences in this specimen translate into the identical CDR3. This chain joins TRBV6-5 and TRBJ2-7; weak D call: TRBD1 (5 bases). The CDR3 is 13 residues long. From germline, CDR1 is MNHEY and CDR2 SVGAGI. The V end lost 6 bases, the J end lost 2 bases, and 11 bases lay between the germline ends. The chain's CDR3 is CASSLDSTYEQYF. The CDR3 DNA sequence: TGTGCCAGCAGCTTAGACAGCACCTACGAGCAGTACTTC.

Concerning this clone: The same CDR3 is also encoded by other DNA sequences in this sample. The rearrangement links TRBV6-6 to TRBJ1-5; D is undetermined. The CDR3 runs 14 residues. V was cut by 0 bases and J by 5 bases, with 8 bases left in between. Germline V CDR1 and CDR2: MNHNY, SVGAGI (reference sequence). CDR3 protein: CASSYSEGDQPQHF. DNA for the CDR3: TGTGCCAGCAGTTACTCTGAGGGAGATCAGCCCCAGCATTTT.

The genes are TRBV5-6 and TRBJ1-1; D gene unclear. Trimming stripped 2 bases from V and 5 bases from J, with 10 bases between. Germline V gene data show CDR1 as SGHDT and CDR2 as YYEEEE. The length of the CDR3 is 13 residues. For the CDR3, the DNA is TGTGCCAGCAGCTTCATGTGGGAGACTGAAGCTTTCTTT. Amino acid sequence: CASSFMWETEAFF.